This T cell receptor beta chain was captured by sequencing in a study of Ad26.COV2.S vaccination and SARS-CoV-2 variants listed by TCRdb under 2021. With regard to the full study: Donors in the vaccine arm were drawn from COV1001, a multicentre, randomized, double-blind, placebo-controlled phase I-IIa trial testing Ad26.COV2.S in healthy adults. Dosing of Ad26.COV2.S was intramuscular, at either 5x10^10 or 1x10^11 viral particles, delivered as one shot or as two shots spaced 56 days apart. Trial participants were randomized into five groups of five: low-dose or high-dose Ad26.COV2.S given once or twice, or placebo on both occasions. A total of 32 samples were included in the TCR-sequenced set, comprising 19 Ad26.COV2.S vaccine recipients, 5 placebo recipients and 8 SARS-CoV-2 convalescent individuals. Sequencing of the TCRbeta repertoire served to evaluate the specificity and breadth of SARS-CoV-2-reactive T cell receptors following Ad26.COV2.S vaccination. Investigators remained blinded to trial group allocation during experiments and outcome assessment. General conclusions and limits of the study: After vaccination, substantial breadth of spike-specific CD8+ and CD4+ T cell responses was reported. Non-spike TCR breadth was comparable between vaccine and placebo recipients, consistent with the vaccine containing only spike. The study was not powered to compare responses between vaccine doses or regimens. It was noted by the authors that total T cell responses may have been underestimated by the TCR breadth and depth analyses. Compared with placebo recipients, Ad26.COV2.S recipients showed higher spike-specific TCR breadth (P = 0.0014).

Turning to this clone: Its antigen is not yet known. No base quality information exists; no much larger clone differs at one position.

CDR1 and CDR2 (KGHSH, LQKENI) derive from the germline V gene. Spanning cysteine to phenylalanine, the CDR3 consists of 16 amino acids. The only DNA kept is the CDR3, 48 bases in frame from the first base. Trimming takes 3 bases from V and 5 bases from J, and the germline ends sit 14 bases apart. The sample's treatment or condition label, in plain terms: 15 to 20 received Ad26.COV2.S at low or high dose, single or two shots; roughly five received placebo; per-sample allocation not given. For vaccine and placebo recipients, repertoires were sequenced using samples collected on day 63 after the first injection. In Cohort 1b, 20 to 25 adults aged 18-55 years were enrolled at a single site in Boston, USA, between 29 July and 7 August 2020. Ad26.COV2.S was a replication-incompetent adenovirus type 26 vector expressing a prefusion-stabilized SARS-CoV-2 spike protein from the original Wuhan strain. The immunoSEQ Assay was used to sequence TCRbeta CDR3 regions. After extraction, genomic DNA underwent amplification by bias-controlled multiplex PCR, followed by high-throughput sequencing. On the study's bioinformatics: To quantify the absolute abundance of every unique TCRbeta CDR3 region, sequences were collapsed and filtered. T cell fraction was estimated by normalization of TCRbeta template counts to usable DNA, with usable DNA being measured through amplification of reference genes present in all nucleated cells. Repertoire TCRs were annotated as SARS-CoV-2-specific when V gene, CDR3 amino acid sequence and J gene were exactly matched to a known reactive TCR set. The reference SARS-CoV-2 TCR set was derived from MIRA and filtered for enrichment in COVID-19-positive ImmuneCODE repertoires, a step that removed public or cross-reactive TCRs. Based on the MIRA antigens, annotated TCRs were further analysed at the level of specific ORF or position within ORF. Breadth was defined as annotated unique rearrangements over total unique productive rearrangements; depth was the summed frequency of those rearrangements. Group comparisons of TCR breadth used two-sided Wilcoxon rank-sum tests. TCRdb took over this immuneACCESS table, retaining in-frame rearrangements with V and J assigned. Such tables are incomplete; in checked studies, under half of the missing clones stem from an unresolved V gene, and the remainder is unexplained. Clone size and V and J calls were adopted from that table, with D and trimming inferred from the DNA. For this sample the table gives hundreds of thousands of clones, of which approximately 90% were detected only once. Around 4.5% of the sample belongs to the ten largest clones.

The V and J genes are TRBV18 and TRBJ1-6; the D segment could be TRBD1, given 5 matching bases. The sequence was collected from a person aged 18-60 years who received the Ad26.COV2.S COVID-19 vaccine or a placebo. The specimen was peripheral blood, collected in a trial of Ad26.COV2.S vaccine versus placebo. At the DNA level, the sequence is TGTGCCAGCTCACCGAATTCCGGGGACCATAATTCACCCCTCCACTTT. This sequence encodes CASSPNSGDHNSPLHF.